This TCR beta chain was captured in a study of blood T cell repertoires in COVID-19. About the research overall: The United States, Italy and Spain were the sources of the acute and convalescent COVID-19 samples. Sources were T cells, B-cell-depleted T cells, or PBMCs; the material itself was cDNA or gDNA.

This CDR3 has 15 residues. Trimming shortened V by 1 base and J by 2 bases, and 12 bases separated the two germline ends. The germline CDR1 and CDR2 sequences are SNHLY and FYNNEI. In the authors' workflow: Nucleated cell number was recorded as an estimate derived from reference gene primer amplification. The repertoire was sequenced with immunoSEQ multiplex PCR; TCRdb's copy has only in-frame clones and lacks some. V and J calls and clone size are given by that table; D and trimming were obtained from the DNA. Among some 250,000 clones listed, about 90% were seen once. Sequencing used peripheral blood. The receptor's source is a man aged 55 to 70 with acute or convalescent COVID-19. This rearrangement joins TRBV2 to TRBJ2-7, with D tentatively TRBD2 (6 bases). CDR3 DNA sequence: TGTGCCAGCAGTGAAGAGGGCAGGGAGGCCTACGAGCAGTACTTC. Translating it yields CASSEEGREAYEQYF.